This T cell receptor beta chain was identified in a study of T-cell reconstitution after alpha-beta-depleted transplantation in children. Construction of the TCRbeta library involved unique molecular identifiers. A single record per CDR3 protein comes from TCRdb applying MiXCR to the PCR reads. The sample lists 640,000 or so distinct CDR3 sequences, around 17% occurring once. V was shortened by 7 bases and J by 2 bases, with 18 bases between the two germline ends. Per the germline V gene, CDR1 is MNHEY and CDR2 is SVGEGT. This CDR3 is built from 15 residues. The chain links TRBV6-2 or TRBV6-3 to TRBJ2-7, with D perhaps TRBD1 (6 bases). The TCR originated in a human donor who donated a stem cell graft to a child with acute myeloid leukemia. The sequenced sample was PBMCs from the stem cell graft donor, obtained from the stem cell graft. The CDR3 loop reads CASIPRPTGTYEQYF. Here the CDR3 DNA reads TGTGCCAGCATCCCTCGCCCGACAGGTACCTACGAGCAGTACTTC.